The T cell receptor (beta chain) under discussion was sequenced for a study of shared clonotypes between healthy human individuals. About this clone: The antigen remains undetermined.

Study observations and caveats: The authors sampled blood alone, and tissue repertoires likely differ. When naive CD4 clonotypes were compared across four donors, about 4.8% were shared. Clonotype sharing among the donors was expected to vary with sequencing depth.

The CDR3 spans 11 residues. V lost 2 bases and J 7 bases, leaving 6 bases between the germline ends. The germline gives CDR1 SGHTS, CDR2 YDEGEE. Sequencing used immunoSEQ multiplex PCR; TCRdb keeps in-frame clones, though not all of them. The sample contains over 1.5 million clones, approximately 98% of which appear only once. The sequencing sample was made of naive CD4+ T cells sorted from blood. Subset indicated: CD45RA+ positively selected. The sequence was obtained from a man between 25 and 39 years old in good health. The chain combines TRBV5-8 with TRBJ1-1; D gene unclear. In DNA, the CDR3 is TGTGCCAGCAGCTTAAAAGTTGAAGCTTTCTTT. Its translation: CASSLKVEAFF.